The T cell receptor (beta chain) described here comes from a study of blood T cell repertoires in COVID-19 (TCRdb year 2020). The study in broad terms: Collaborator samples came from the United States, Italy and Spain and covered acute and convalescent phases of COVID-19. A de-identified subject ID, COVID-19 status, age in years and sex were almost always included in the sample metadata. Where HLA class I and class II types were available, the types were taken from metadata supplied by the sample provider, not from assay-based typing. Samples were obtained from the ongoing ImmuneRACE study (first 160 participants) and from 1,254 subjects provided by 6 global collaborators. The material from the prospective study consisted of cDNA or gDNA derived from T cells, B-cell-depleted T cells, or PBMCs. The repertoires were released in a freely available public database meant as a resource for research on the immune response to SARS-CoV-2. The dataset comprised deeply sampled blood TCRbeta repertoires from subjects exposed to, actively infected with, or recovered from COVID-19. Summary of the overall study and its limitations: Clinical and demographic metadata were provided uncurated, with the amount varying by source and participant.

Enrolling through a virtual design, the prospective study's participants ranged in age from about 18 to 89 years and lived across 24 United States geographic areas. Cohort assignment in the prospective study relied on participant-reported clinical history from a screening survey and a study questionnaire. Recovered participants in ImmuneRACE Cohort 3 were defined by two consecutive negative NP/OP PCR tests, clearance by a healthcare professional, or resolution of symptoms. In the prospective study, mobile phlebotomists collected whole blood, serum and a nasopharyngeal or oropharyngeal swab from each participant. Participants in the prospective study had the option to provide additional blood draws and questionnaires over an approximately 2-month period. Blood samples from the prospective study were shipped frozen or at room temperature prior to DNA extraction. Inclusive of the bounding cysteine and phenylalanine, the CDR3 is 15 residues long. Kept here is only the CDR3 DNA, which spans 45 bases and is read in frame from base 1. Via the germline V gene (reference sequence), CDR1 is SGHNT and CDR2 YYREEE. The germline V and J ends show losses of 4 bases and 1 base respectively, and no gene match explains 7 bases of the junction.

TCRbeta CDR3 regions were amplified from genomic DNA by means of the immunoSEQ Assay, a bias-controlled multiplex PCR. In the authors' own workflow: Nucleated cell counts per sample were estimated from amplification of reference gene primers within the assay. To quantify the absolute abundance of each unique TCRbeta CDR3 rearrangement, sequence reads were collapsed and filtered. Productive Simpson clonality was computed per sample as the square root of Simpson's diversity index over productive rearrangements. Entries here come from immuneACCESS through TCRdb and include only in-frame sequences with V and J called. Some clones fail to appear in such tables; in the studies checked, an unresolved V gene covers under half of the shortfall, and the cause of the remainder is unknown. The V and J calls and clone size come from that table; D and trimming were worked out from the DNA. The sample table lists about 430,000 clones, 80% to 90% of them with a count of one. The ten largest make up about 1.1% of the sample.

This clone was found a few times. The antigen it binds to is not known. There are no base qualities to consult, and no much larger clone falls within one base. The TCR was taken from a man aged 30 to 39 who had recovered from COVID-19. Recombination joined TRBV5-4 with TRBJ2-7; TRBD2 aligns with 8 central bases. Specimen: PBMCs or T cells enriched from blood (not recorded which). The DNA sequence reads TGTGCCAGCAGCCCACCGGGACTAGAATCCTACGAGCAGTACTTC. The translation is CASSPPGLESYEQYF.